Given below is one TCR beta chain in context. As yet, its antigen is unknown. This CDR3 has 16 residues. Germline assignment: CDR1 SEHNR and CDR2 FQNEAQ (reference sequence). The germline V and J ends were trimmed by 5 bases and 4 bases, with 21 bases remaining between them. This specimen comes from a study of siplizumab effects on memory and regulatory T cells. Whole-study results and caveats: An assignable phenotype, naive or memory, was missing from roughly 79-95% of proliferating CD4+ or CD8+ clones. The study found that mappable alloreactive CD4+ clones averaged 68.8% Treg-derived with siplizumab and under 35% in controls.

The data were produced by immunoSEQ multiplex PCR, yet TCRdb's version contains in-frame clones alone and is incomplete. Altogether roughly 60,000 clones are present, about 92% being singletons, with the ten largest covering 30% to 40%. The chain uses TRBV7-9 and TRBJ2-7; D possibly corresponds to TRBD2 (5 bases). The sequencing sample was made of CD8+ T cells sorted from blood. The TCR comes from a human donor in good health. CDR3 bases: TGTGCCAGCAGCGATCCCCAAGGACTGGGAAGTTACGAGCAGTACTTC. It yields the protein CASSDPQGLGSYEQYF.